These T cell receptor beta chains were read from a single sample in a study of blood T cell repertoires in COVID-19. TCRdb keeps only in-frame clones here, not all; method: immunoSEQ multiplex PCR. This table has about 21,000 clones, roughly 84% appearing once. The sequencing sample was made of peripheral blood. All receptors come from a man aged 35-49 years with acute or convalescent COVID-19. Each CDR3 is given with its conserved first and last residue. A D gene is named only where the DNA matches it firmly. Size is omitted from some rows. Given values are once, few, many or a class for expanded clones.

CDR3nt	CDR3aa	abundance	v_gene	d_gene	j_gene
TGCGCCAGCAGCCGCGGCTCCAAAAATGAAAAACTGTTTTTT	CASSRGSKNEKLFF	.	TRBV5-1	.	TRBJ1-4
TGCGCCAGCAGCTTGGTCCGGGTCGGAAACTATGGCTACACCTTC	CASSLVRVGNYGYTF	.	TRBV5-1	.	TRBJ1-2
TGTGCCAGCAGCTTAGGTAGCGGCGGGACCGGGGAGCTGTTTTTT	CASSLGSGGTGELFF	.	TRBV5-5	.	TRBJ2-2
TGTGCCAGCAGTTTATCGATCCGGGATTCACCCCTCCACTTT	CASSLSIRDSPLHF	.	TRBV27	.	TRBJ1-6
TGTGCCAGCAGCTGGGGACAGGGGGAGACAGATACGCAGTATTTT	CASSWGQGETDTQYF	few	TRBV7-9	TRBD1	TRBJ2-3
TGTGCCTGGAGTCCCCATGTTGACACCATATATTTT	CAWSPHVDTIYF	.	TRBV30	.	TRBJ1-3
TGTGCCAGCAGCCAAGGAGACAGGCCACCCCATGGCTACACCTTC	CASSQGDRPPHGYTF	.	TRBV3-1/TRBV3-2	.	TRBJ1-2
TGTGCCAGCAGTGAAGAAGCGGGAGGGCCCAATGAGCAGTTCTTC	CASSEEAGGPNEQFF	.	TRBV6-1	TRBD2	TRBJ2-1
TGCGCCAGCAGCCAAGATCCTGGACAGAGAGGACGGGAGCTGTTTTTT	CASSQDPGQRGRELFF	.	TRBV4-3	.	TRBJ2-2
TGTGCCAGCAGCGGGGCGGTCGCGGGGCGGAACGCCGCTAACTATGGCTACACCTTC	CASSGAVAGRNAANYGYTF	.	TRBV9	.	TRBJ1-2
TGTGCCAGCAGCTCCGGGACAGGGGCTTCACCCCTCCACTTT	CASSSGTGASPLHF	few	TRBV11-2	TRBD1	TRBJ1-6
TGTGCCAGCAGTGGGGACTGGACCTACTCCTACGAGCAGTACTTC	CASSGDWTYSYEQYF	.	TRBV2	.	TRBJ2-7
TGTGCCAGCAGACAGGGGCCTAACTATGGCTACACCTTC	CASRQGPNYGYTF	.	TRBV27	TRBD1	TRBJ1-2
TGTGCCAGCAGCCGAACCGGGACAGGGGTTGGGCAGCCCCAGCATTTT	CASSRTGTGVGQPQHF	few	TRBV3-1/TRBV3-2	TRBD1	TRBJ1-5
TGTGCCAGCAGCCAACAGGGGTTTGGCACTGAAGCTTTCTTT	CASSQQGFGTEAFF	.	TRBV5-4	TRBD1	TRBJ1-1
TGTGCCAGCAGTTTATCGAACACTGAAGCTTTCTTT	CASSLSNTEAFF	.	TRBV6-5	.	TRBJ1-1
TGTGCCAGCAGTCCTGGATGGGGGGACGGCCCCTACGAGCAGTACTTC	CASSPGWGDGPYEQYF	.	TRBV5-5	.	TRBJ2-7
TGTGCCAGCAGTGGAGAGGTCCACGAGCAGTACTTC	CASSGEVHEQYF	.	TRBV2	.	TRBJ2-7
TGTGCCAGCAGGCCGGGGTTTAATGATCAGCCCCAGCATTTT	CASRPGFNDQPQHF	.	TRBV6-5	.	TRBJ1-5
TGTGCCAGGGAGACAGGGGAGGAGGACACTGAAGCTTTCTTT	CARETGEEDTEAFF	.	TRBV2	TRBD1	TRBJ1-1
TGTGCCAGCAGCTTGGTTTTGGGCCTCGGGGGGGAGACCCAGTACTTC	CASSLVLGLGGETQYF	.	TRBV5-5	TRBD2	TRBJ2-5
TGTGCCAGCAGTCAACGACTAGCGGACCATTCGAACACCGGGGAGCTGTTTTTT	CASSQRLADHSNTGELFF	.	TRBV6-6	TRBD2	TRBJ2-2